The TCR beta chain described here comes from a study of cytomegalovirus exposure and HLA in healthy donors. Study results and caveats: Analysis was carried out at a later point, and it linked a missense DCLRE1C variant to TCR beta V- and J-gene trimming. It was reported that TCR beta sequences correctly inferred the HLA-A and HLA-B alleles for most subjects. The authors judged a highly shared variant cluster likely a sequencing artifact.

Concerning this clone: Its antigen is unknown.

The PCR ran on 60 Vbeta and 13 Jbeta primers. Sequencing was performed with immunoSEQ multiplex PCR; in TCRdb, only in-frame clones are kept and a portion is missing. The data contain about 260,000 clones, about 83% of them seen just once; the ten biggest clones take up 1.5% to 2.5%. Germline CDR1 SGHNT, CDR2 YYREEE (reference sequence). The CDR3 has 15 residues. The V end lost 1 base, the J end lost 0 bases, and 8 bases lay between the germline ends. The rearrangement links TRBV5-4 to TRBJ1-3; perhaps TRBD1 as D (5 bases). The sample taken for sequencing was PBMCs. The origin of this receptor is a woman aged 40 to 55 in good health and CMV-seropositive. CDR3 amino acids: CASSLRGSSGNTIYF. CDR3 bases: TGTGCCAGCAGCTTGAGGGGCAGCTCTGGAAACACCATATATTTT.